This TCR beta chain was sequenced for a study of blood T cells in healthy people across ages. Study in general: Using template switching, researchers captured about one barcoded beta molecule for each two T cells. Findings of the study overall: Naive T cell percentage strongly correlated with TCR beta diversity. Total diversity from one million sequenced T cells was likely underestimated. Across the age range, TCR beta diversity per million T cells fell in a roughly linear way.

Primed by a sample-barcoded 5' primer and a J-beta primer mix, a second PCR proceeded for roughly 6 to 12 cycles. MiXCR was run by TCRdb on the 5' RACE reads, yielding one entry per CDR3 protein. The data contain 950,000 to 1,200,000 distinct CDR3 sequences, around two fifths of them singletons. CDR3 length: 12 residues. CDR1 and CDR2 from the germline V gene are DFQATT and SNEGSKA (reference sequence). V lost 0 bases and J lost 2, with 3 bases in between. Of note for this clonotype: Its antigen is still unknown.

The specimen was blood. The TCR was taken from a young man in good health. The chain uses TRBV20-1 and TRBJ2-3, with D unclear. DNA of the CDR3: TGCAGTGCTAGAGAGAACACAGATACGCAGTATTTT. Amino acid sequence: CSARENTDTQYF.